The next 2 T cell receptor beta chains were all read from a single sample in a study of low-dose radiotherapy and immunotherapy resistance in tumors. Time point here: after trial treatment. The treatment is: LDRT plus nivolumab, ipilimumab, low-dose cyclophosphamide and aspirin (RACIN trial). TRAV and TRBV primers primed cDNA for both TCRalpha and TCRbeta. TCRs were amplified for roughly 20 PCR cycles with a constant-region primer and V-primer adapter. TCRdb re-called the reads through MiXCR, storing one row per CDR3 protein. In the table there are about 100,000 distinct CDR3 sequences, about a fifth of which are singletons. The sequencing used PBMCs, collected after low-dose radiotherapy plus immunotherapy. These receptors came from a male donor with prostate cancer.

Remarks on this clonotype: Since a far larger clone is one base different, this is likely a read error. Because the CDR3 is missing its conserved closing phenylalanine or tryptophan, this is likely a read error. The chain carries TRBV6-2 or TRBV6-3 and TRBJ2-7; possibly TRBD1 for D (6 bases). The CDR3 runs to 14 residues. The V end was cut by 6 bases, the J end by 7 bases, with 19 bases between. CDR1 and CDR2 from the germline V gene are MNHEY and SVGEGT. The chain's CDR3 is CASRPLGAQGEQYI. The CDR3 DNA follows: TGTGCCAGCAGGCCCTTGGGGGCCCAAGGGGAGCAGTACATC.

The CDR3, as DNA: TGTGCCATCAGTACACGGACTAGCGGCCCTGTCGATACGCAGTATTTT. Protein: CAISTRTSGPVDTQYF. This chain uses TRBV10-3 with TRBJ2-3, with 10 bases fitting TRBD2. Germline loops: CDR1 ENHRY, CDR2 SYGVKD. CDR3 length equals 16 residues. The V segment lost 5 bases and the J segment 6 bases; nucleotides outside the gene matches: 11.